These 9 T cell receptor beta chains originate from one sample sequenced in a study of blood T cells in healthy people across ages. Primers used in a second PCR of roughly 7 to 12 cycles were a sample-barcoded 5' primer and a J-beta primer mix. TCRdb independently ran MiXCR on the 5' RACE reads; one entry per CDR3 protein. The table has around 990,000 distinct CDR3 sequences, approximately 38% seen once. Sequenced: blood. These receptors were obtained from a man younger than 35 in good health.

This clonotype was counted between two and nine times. In nucleotides, the CDR3 is TGTGCCAGCAGTGCACAGGGCGCCGATCAGCCCCAGCATTTT. Its translation is CASSAQGADQPQHF. This rearrangement joins TRBV25-1 to TRBJ1-5, with D tentatively TRBD1 (6 bases). The CDR3 has 14 residues. V lost 4 bases and J lost 5, with 12 bases in between. Germline V lookup: CDR1 MGHDK, CDR2 SYGVNS. Variable domain in full (rest from reference TRBV25-1 and TRBJ1-5): EADIYQTPRYLVIGTGKKITLECSQTMGHDKMYWYQQDPGMELHLIHYSYGVNSTEKGDLSSESTVSRIRTEHFPLTLESARPSHTSQYLCASSAQGADQPQHFGDGTRLSIL.

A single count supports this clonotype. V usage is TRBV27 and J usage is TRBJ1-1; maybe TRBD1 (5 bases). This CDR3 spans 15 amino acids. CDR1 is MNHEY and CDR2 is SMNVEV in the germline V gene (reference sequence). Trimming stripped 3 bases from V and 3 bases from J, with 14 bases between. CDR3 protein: CASSFGDSVDTEAFF. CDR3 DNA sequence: TGTGCCAGCAGTTTCGGAGACAGTGTCGACACTGAAGCTTTCTTT.

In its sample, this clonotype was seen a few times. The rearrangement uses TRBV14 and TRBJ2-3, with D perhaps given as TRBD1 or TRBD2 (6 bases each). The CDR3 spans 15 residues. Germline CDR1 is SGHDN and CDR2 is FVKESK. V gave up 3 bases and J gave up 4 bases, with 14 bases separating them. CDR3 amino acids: CASSQAVGGPDTQYF. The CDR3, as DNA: TGTGCCAGCAGCCAGGCCGTGGGGGGCCCAGATACGCAGTATTTT.

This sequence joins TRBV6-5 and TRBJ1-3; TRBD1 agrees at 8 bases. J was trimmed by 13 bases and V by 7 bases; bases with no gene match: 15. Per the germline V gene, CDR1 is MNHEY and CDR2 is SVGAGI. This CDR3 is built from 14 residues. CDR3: CASKRTGQTPLIYF. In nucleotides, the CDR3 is TGTGCCAGCAAACGGACAGGGCAGACTCCCCTAATATATTTT.

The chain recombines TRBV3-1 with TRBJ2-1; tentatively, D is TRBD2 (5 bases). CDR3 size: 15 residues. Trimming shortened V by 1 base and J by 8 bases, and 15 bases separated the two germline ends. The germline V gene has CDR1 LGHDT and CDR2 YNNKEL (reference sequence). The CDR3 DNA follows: TGTGCCAGCAGCCAAGGGCGGGTTACGGCGGATGAGCAGTTCTTC. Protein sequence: CASSQGRVTADEQFF.

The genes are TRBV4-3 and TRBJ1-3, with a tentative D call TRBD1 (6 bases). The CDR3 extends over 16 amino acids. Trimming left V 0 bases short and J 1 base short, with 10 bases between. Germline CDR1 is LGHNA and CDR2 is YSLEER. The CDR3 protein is CASSQDQGFSGNTIYF. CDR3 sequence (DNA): TGCGCCAGCAGCCAAGATCAGGGGTTTTCTGGAAACACCATATATTTT.

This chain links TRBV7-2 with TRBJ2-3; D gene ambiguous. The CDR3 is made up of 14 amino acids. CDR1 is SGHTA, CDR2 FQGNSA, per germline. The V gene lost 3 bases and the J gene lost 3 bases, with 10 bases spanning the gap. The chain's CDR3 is CASSFGSETDTQYF. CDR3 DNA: TGTGCCAGCAGCTTCGGATCGGAAACAGATACGCAGTATTTT.

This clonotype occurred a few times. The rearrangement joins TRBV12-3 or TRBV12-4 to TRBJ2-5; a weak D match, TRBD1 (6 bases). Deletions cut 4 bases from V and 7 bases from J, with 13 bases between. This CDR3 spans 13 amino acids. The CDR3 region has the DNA TGTGCCAGCAGTTACGGACAGTGGGGGACCCAGTACTTC. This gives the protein CASSYGQWGTQYF.

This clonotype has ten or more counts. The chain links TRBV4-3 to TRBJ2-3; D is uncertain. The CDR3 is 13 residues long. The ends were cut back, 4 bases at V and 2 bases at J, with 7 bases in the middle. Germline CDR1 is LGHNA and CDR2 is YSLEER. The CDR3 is CASSPRATDTQYF. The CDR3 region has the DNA TGCGCCAGCAGCCCCCGGGCCACAGATACGCAGTATTTT.